This passage covers 9 T cell receptor beta chains from one sample sequenced in a study of T cells after yellow fever vaccination. TCRdb ran MiXCR on the 5' RACE reads and lists one entry per CDR3 protein. The sample has about 300,000 distinct CDR3 sequences, roughly 4% seen once. The specimen comprised PBMCs, sampled 5 days after the yellow fever booster vaccination. These TCRs come from a man in his late teens or twenties who received the YFV17D yellow fever vaccine.

The chain carries TRBV7-8 and TRBJ2-1; D could derive from TRBD1 or TRBD2 (6 bases each). Germline V CDR1 and CDR2: SGHVS, FQNEAQ. V dropped 5 bases and J dropped 8 bases, with 19 bases sitting between them. This CDR3 spans 15 amino acids. Here the CDR3 DNA reads TGTGCCAGCAGCCCTCGACGGGGGCTACAGGATGAGCAGTTCTTC. This encodes CASSPRRGLQDEQFF.

This clonotype was counted a few times. The gene calls are TRBV7-2 and TRBJ1-1, with D tentatively TRBD1 (6 bases). CDR3 size: 14 residues. Germline CDR1 reads SGHTA; CDR2 reads FQGNSA. V dropped 5 bases and J dropped 3 bases, with 13 bases sitting between them. For the CDR3, the DNA is TGTGCCAGCAGCAAGGGGGACTACTACACTGAAGCTTTCTTT. This codes for CASSKGDYYTEAFF.

Many counts were recorded for this clonotype. The CDR3 loop reads CSARRVLGETQYF. In DNA, the CDR3 is TGCAGTGCTAGACGCGTGCTTGGGGAGACCCAGTACTTC. The J gene is TRBJ2-5, the V gene TRBV20-1; D gene uncertain. V lost 2 bases to trimming and J lost 5 bases, with 12 bases between them. Germline V CDR1 and CDR2: DFQATT, SNEGSKA (reference sequence). The CDR3 extends over 13 amino acids.

This clonotype was seen a few times. CDR3 sequence reads: CASSVGPTSQETQYF. The CDR3 nucleotides read TGTGCCAGCAGCGTAGGGCCTACCTCCCAAGAGACCCAGTACTTC. This chain joins TRBV9 and TRBJ2-5, with no clear D. The V end lost 0 bases, the J end lost 1 base, and 10 bases lay between the germline ends. The CDR3 runs to 15 residues. Germline V lookup: CDR1 SGDLS, CDR2 YYNGEE.

The V gene is TRBV4-1, the J gene TRBJ2-3; D not certain. Deletions cut 2 bases from V and 6 bases from J, with 9 bases between. CDR1 and CDR2 from the germline V gene are MGHRA and YSYEKL. This CDR3 comprises 13 residues. DNA of the CDR3: TGCGCCAGCAGCCAAATAGTTTCGGATACGCAGTATTTT. This codes for CASSQIVSDTQYF.

This clonotype was seen ten or more times. This sequence joins TRBV5-1 and TRBJ2-2, with 7 nucleotides matching TRBD1. Germline V gene lookup returns CDR1 SGHRS and CDR2 YFSETQ. V shed 0 bases, J shed 3 bases, and the junction held 2 bases outside the gene matches. The CDR3 consists of 15 residues. The CDR3 is CASSLEGGHTGELFF. CDR3 nucleotides: TGCGCCAGCAGCTTGGAAGGGGGCCACACCGGGGAGCTGTTTTTT.

The table lists this clonotype with many counts. The chain combines TRBV28 with TRBJ2-3; D unresolved. Trimming removed 7 bases from V and 2 bases from J, with 7 bases in between. The length of the CDR3 is 12 residues. Germline assignment: CDR1 MDHEN and CDR2 SYDVKM. CDR3 in DNA: TGTGCCAGCACCAGCTTCACAGATACGCAGTATTTT. It yields the protein CASTSFTDTQYF.

Many counts were recorded for this clonotype. The V gene is TRBV5-6, the J gene TRBJ1-5, with TRBD1 as a possible D gene (5 bases). Germline values: CDR1 SGHDT, CDR2 YYEEEE. This CDR3 spans 15 amino acids. Trimming left V 4 bases short and J 0 bases short, with 11 bases between. CDR3 protein: CASSLRQGSNQPQHF. The CDR3 DNA reads as TGTGCCAGCAGCCTGCGGCAGGGTAGCAATCAGCCCCAGCATTTT. Based on the CDR3 plus reference TRBV5-6 and TRBJ1-5, the full variable domain is DAGVTQSPTHLIKTRGQQVTLRCSPKSGHDTVSWYQQALGQGPQFIFQYYEEEERQRGNFPDRFSGHQFPNYSSELNVNALLLGDSALYLCASSLRQGSNQPQHFGDGTRLSIL.

This clonotype was seen a handful of times. V gene TRBV5-6 combines with J gene TRBJ2-7, with 7 bases fitting TRBD1. Germline values: CDR1 SGHDT, CDR2 YYEEEE. The trim removed 0 bases at V and 7 bases at J, leaving 7 bases unmatched. The CDR3 spans 14 residues. The DNA for the CDR3 is TGTGCCAGCAGCTTGGAGGGGACGACAGGGGAGCAGTACTTC. Translating gives CASSLEGTTGEQYF.